This TCR beta chain was observed in a study of OX40 agonist ivuxolimab in advanced cancers. About the study as a whole: Ivuxolimab was an agonistic, fully human IgG2 monoclonal antibody directed against OX40 (CD134), a costimulatory receptor. The paper describes the monotherapy dose-escalation part (N of about 50 patients) of the phase I trial of ivuxolimab. Intravenous ivuxolimab was administered to patients every 2 weeks at six dose levels: 0.01, 0.1, 0.3, 1.5, 3 and 10 mg/kg. The dose-escalation cohort was over 70% male with a mean age of around 64 years, ranging from about 23 to 85. Prior anti-PD-1, anti-PD-L1 or anti-CTLA-4 therapy was permitted, and checkpoint inhibitors had been received by roughly two fifths of dose-escalation patients. The point of sequencing TCRbeta in the periphery was to test whether ivuxolimab changed TCR sequence diversity and drove clonal T-cell expansion. Of the approximately 50 patients in dose escalation, around 19 had hepatocellular carcinoma, roughly 15 had melanoma, 9 had renal cell carcinoma and 9 had head and neck cancer. Partial responses occurred in three dose-escalation patients, of whom one had hepatocellular carcinoma and two had cutaneous melanoma. Study-wide findings and limitations: At doses of 0.1 to 3.0 mg/kg, clonal expansion of both CD4+ and CD8+ T cells in blood was seen between baseline and week 6. Which antigens the clonally expanded peripheral T cells were specific for was not determined. After ivuxolimab, more expanded clones were found on average in CD8+ T cells than in CD4+ T cells. In the 0.1-3.0 mg/kg groups, partial responders had among the lowest normalized peripheral clonal expansion, particularly in CD8+ T cells. Low levels of normalized T-cell clonal expansion were also seen in some nonresponding patients.

V is trimmed back by 6 bases and J by 3 bases, and the junction contains 5 bases that no gene match accounts for. The germline V gene gives CDR1 as SNHLY and CDR2 as FYNNEI. From cysteine to phenylalanine, the CDR3 is 15 amino acids long. Here the CDR3 DNA is all that survives: 45 bases in frame from base 1. The trial excluded patients who had a history of autoimmune disease or were on systemic immunosuppression. Peripheral blood for TCR sequencing was collected from all dose cohorts at baseline, on cycle 4 day 1, and on cycle 7 day 1. Samples came from an open-label, multicenter, first-in-human phase I dose-escalation trial of ivuxolimab. Adults with locally advanced or metastatic melanoma, renal cell, hepatocellular, or head and neck squamous cell carcinoma were enrolled in the trial. Before TCR sequencing, CD4+ and CD8+ T cells were separately sorted from peripheral blood. For sequencing of the TCRbeta CDR3 region, genomic DNA was extracted from the sorted cells. The immunoSEQ Assay was used for sequencing of TCRbeta CDR3 regions. TCRdb took this table from immuneACCESS and kept in-frame rearrangements with V and J called. Such tables lack part of the clones; where checked against another copy, unresolved V genes explain under half of the gap, and the rest is unexplained. Here the sample has 65,000 to 90,000 clones; approximately 85% occur a single time. The ten largest clones represent less than 6.5% of the sample.

With regard to this clone: Its antigen remains undetermined. The input lacks base qualities; no much larger clone sits a single base away.

This sequence uses TRBV2 and TRBJ2-2; TRBD1 agrees with 9 junctional bases. Source: CD4+ or CD8+ T cells sorted from blood, taken in a trial of the OX40 agonist ivuxolimab. This clonotype was obtained from an adult with an advanced solid tumor such as melanoma, head and neck, liver or kidney cancer. The CDR3 has the sequence CASRSGTGYTGELFF. At the DNA level, the sequence is TGTGCCAGCAGATCCGGGACAGGGTACACCGGGGAGCTGTTTTTT.